This T cell receptor (beta chain) is from a study of shared clonotypes between healthy human individuals. Study-wide points: Between a few donors, naive CD4 clonotypes were shared at a level of around 4.9%.

Researchers ran the assay at a deep level. Sequencing used immunoSEQ multiplex PCR; TCRdb keeps in-frame clones, though not all of them. Of roughly 2.2 million clones listed, 85% to 95% are singletons. The V gene lost 0 bases and the J gene lost 7 bases, with 7 bases spanning the gap. Germline V gene sequence: CDR1 SGHRS, CDR2 YFSETQ. This CDR3 comprises 12 residues. This clone was detected once. As yet, its antigen is unknown. The TCR originated in a man aged 18 to 29 in good health. Some clones in this sample may be carry-over from other donors' samples. The chain is built from TRBV5-1 and TRBJ1-2; TRBD1 might be the D (5 bases). The sequenced sample was naive CD4+ T cells from PBMCs. Noted subset: CD45RA+ positively selected. The CDR3 region is CASSLARGGYTF. The DNA for the CDR3 is TGCGCCAGCAGCTTGGCAAGGGGTGGCTACACCTTC.